These T cell receptor beta chains were read from a single sample in a study of CD39 and CD103 CD8 tumor-infiltrating T cells. Only in-frame clones appear in the TCRdb table, and some are missing; sequencing was by immunoSEQ multiplex PCR. The sample has over 15,000 clones, about 90% seen once. The specimen sequenced was CD8+ T cells sorted from blood. The source is a human donor with head and neck squamous cell carcinoma. Each CDR3 is given with its conserved first and last residue. A D gene is named only where the DNA matches it firmly. The size field is filled for only some rows; it gives once, few, many or a size class.

clone size	D gene	V gene	J gene	CDR3 protein	CDR3 DNA
-	TRBD2	TRBV9	TRBJ2-1	CASSATGTSGGRHNEQFF	TGTGCCAGCAGCGCTACCGGGACTAGCGGGGGGCGGCACAATGAGCAGTTCTTC
-	-	TRBV7-8	TRBJ2-2	CASSLAFQGTGELFF	TGTGCCAGCAGCTTAGCGTTTCAGGGTACGGGGGAGCTGTTTTTT
-	-	TRBV30	TRBJ2-5	CASPAGRLKRTQYF	TGTGCCTCCCCCGCGGGACGCCTCAAGAGGACCCAGTACTTC
-	-	TRBV7-8	TRBJ2-7	CASSLEGVTPYEQYF	TGTGCCAGCAGCTTAGAGGGAGTAACCCCCTACGAGCAGTACTTC
-	-	TRBV7-9	TRBJ1-2	CASSLAYGSGDGYTF	TGTGCCAGCAGCTTAGCCTATGGGTCAGGAGATGGCTACACCTTC
-	-	TRBV6-5	TRBJ2-5	CASSYSSTLGETQYF	TGTGCCAGCAGTTACTCTTCTACCCTTGGAGAGACCCAGTACTTC
-	TRBD1	TRBV27	TRBJ1-2	CASSLLGQGYGYTF	TGTGCCAGCAGCCTATTAGGACAGGGATATGGCTACACCTTC
-	TRBD2	TRBV27	TRBJ2-1	CASSILTSGGPYNEQFF	TGTGCCAGCAGTATCTTGACTAGCGGGGGGCCATACAATGAGCAGTTCTTC
-	-	TRBV19	TRBJ2-4	CASSISGLKNIQYF	TGTGCCAGTAGTATATCAGGGTTAAAAAACATTCAGTACTTC
-	-	TRBV27	TRBJ2-7	CASSPLLSSYEQYF	TGTGCCAGCAGTCCCTTATTGAGCTCCTACGAGCAGTACTTC
-	-	TRBV6-6	TRBJ1-4	CASSYPDTFNEKLFF	TGTGCCAGCAGTTACCCGGACACCTTTAATGAAAAACTGTTTTTT
-	-	TRBV6-5	TRBJ1-4	CASSYAWGGTTEKLFF	TGTGCCAGCAGTTACGCTTGGGGGGGCACTACTGAAAAACTGTTTTTT
-	TRBD2	TRBV15	TRBJ2-5	CATSRGRLAGKETQYF	TGTGCCACCAGCAGGGGACGACTAGCGGGGAAAGAGACCCAGTACTTC
-	-	TRBV4-1	TRBJ2-1	CASSQGMAVGSFF	TGCGCCAGCAGCCAAGGGATGGCGGTCGGGTCCTTCTTC
-	-	TRBV29-1	TRBJ2-1	CSPRRGGHSYNEQFF	TGCAGCCCCCGGAGGGGCGGCCACTCCTACAATGAGCAGTTCTTC
-	-	TRBV6-5	TRBJ2-7	CASSYSTPGFYEQYF	TGTGCCAGCAGTTACTCGACCCCGGGATTCTACGAGCAGTACTTC
-	-	TRBV27	TRBJ2-7	CATAGTPYEQYF	TGTGCCACCGCCGGGACACCCTACGAGCAGTACTTC
-	-	TRBV7-9	TRBJ2-3	CASSLELRGSLDTQYF	TGTGCCAGCAGCTTAGAACTCCGGGGCAGCCTAGATACGCAGTATTTT
-	-	TRBV27	TRBJ2-7	CASSPLGGYEQYF	TGTGCCAGCAGCCCCTTGGGGGGCTACGAGCAGTACTTC
-	TRBD2	TRBV5-6	TRBJ2-5	CASSRLTSGQETQYF	TGTGCCAGCAGCCGTTTGACTAGCGGCCAAGAGACCCAGTACTTC
few	-	TRBV27	TRBJ1-1	CASVGGKNTEAFF	TGTGCCAGCGTTGGCGGAAAGAACACTGAAGCTTTCTTT
-	TRBD1	TRBV7-8	TRBJ1-5	CASSLFWTGDQPQHF	TGTGCCAGCAGCTTATTTTGGACAGGGGATCAGCCCCAGCATTTT
-	-	TRBV2	TRBJ1-6	CASRLAGMVNSPLHF	TGTGCCAGCAGATTGGCAGGGATGGTTAATTCACCCCTCCACTTT
-	TRBD1	TRBV2	TRBJ2-5	CASTTLGQGQETQYF	TGTGCCAGCACCACGTTGGGACAGGGACAAGAGACCCAGTACTTC
-	-	TRBV30	TRBJ1-1	CAWSVNTEAFF	TGTGCCTGGAGTGTGAACACTGAAGCTTTCTTT
few	-	TRBV11-2	TRBJ2-1	CASSAQGYNEQFF	TGTGCCAGCAGCGCCCAGGGCTACAATGAGCAGTTCTTC
-	-	TRBV4-1	TRBJ1-6	CASRHSPGSYNSPLHF	TGCGCCAGCAGGCATTCGCCGGGATCCTATAATTCACCCCTCCACTTT
-	-	TRBV30	TRBJ2-1	CAWSVYSYNEQFF	TGTGCCTGGAGTGTATACTCCTACAATGAGCAGTTCTTC
-	TRBD1	TRBV7-6	TRBJ2-6	CASSRYPGTVRPAGANVLTF	TGTGCCAGCAGCCGCTACCCGGGGACAGTAAGACCCGCGGGGGCCAACGTCCTGACTTTC
few	TRBD1	TRBV28	TRBJ2-5	CASIPGTAQETQYF	TGTGCCAGCATCCCCGGGACAGCTCAAGAGACCCAGTACTTC
-	TRBD1	TRBV18	TRBJ2-4	CASSPGSGQAVPNRNIQYF	TGTGCCAGCTCACCAGGGTCAGGACAGGCGGTTCCGAACAGAAATATTCAGTACTTC
few	-	TRBV7-9	TRBJ1-1	CASHKIGSEAFF	TGTGCCAGCCACAAGATCGGCTCTGAAGCTTTCTTT
-	TRBD2	TRBV4-1	TRBJ2-4	CASSPPGGVENIQYF	TGCGCCAGCAGCCCCCCCGGGGGGGTTGAAAACATTCAGTACTTC
-	TRBD1	TRBV13	TRBJ1-2	CASSPRDRGNYGYTF	TGTGCCAGCAGTCCCCGAGACAGGGGGAACTATGGCTACACCTTC
-	-	TRBV6-1	TRBJ1-2	CASIFRGANYGYTF	TGTGCCAGCATATTCAGGGGAGCTAACTATGGCTACACCTTC
-	TRBD1	TRBV2	TRBJ1-1	CASKATGGEYTEAFF	TGTGCCAGCAAAGCAACAGGGGGCGAGTACACTGAAGCTTTCTTT
-	TRBD1	TRBV5-4	TRBJ1-1	CASSHGDRPTEAFF	TGTGCCAGCAGCCATGGGGACAGACCCACTGAAGCTTTCTTT
-	-	TRBV30	TRBJ2-5	CAWSVAFGATTQYF	TGTGCCTGGAGTGTTGCGTTCGGGGCGACGACCCAGTACTTC
-	-	TRBV19	TRBJ1-1	CASSISLGAGPVNTEAFF	TGTGCCAGTAGTATCTCCCTCGGGGCTGGGCCGGTGAACACTGAAGCTTTCTTT
-	TRBD1	TRBV30	TRBJ2-7	CAWRDRGIYEQYF	TGTGCCTGGAGGGACAGGGGGATCTACGAGCAGTACTTC
-	TRBD1	TRBV6-6	TRBJ2-1	CASSYSDRGIDEQFF	TGTGCCAGCAGCTACTCCGACAGGGGAATCGATGAGCAGTTCTTC
-	TRBD1	TRBV14	TRBJ2-7	CASRDRGTYEQYF	TGTGCCAGCCGGGACAGGGGGACCTACGAGCAGTACTTC
-	-	TRBV5-1	TRBJ1-4	CASSLVGEKLFF	TGCGCCAGCAGCTTGGTTGGGGAAAAACTGTTTTTT
-	-	TRBV9	TRBJ2-2	CASSVAPNPAGELFF	TGTGCCAGCAGCGTGGCCCCAAACCCGGCCGGGGAGCTGTTTTTT
-	-	TRBV19	TRBJ2-5	CASSIVSSETQYF	TGTGCCAGTAGTATAGTATCCAGTGAGACCCAGTACTTC
-	-	TRBV30	TRBJ2-1	CAWEGIPGYNEQFF	TGTGCCTGGGAGGGGATTCCAGGTTACAATGAGCAGTTCTTC
-	TRBD1	TRBV4-1	TRBJ2-2	CASSPPGTGGTGELFF	TGCGCCAGCAGCCCCCCCGGGACAGGGGGAACCGGGGAGCTGTTTTTT
-	-	TRBV7-9	TRBJ2-1	CASKSGSYNEQFF	TGTGCCAGCAAGTCCGGCTCCTACAATGAGCAGTTCTTC